These 10 T cell receptor beta chains were sequenced from one sample in a study of beta chain features in type 1 diabetes. Study findings and constraints: In every one of the four CD4+ subsets, TCRB CDR3s were moderately but significantly shorter in Type 1 diabetes patients.

Reverse transcribing all isolated RNA meant expressed TCRB transcripts were sequenced. Data came from immunoSEQ multiplex PCR; TCRdb stores just in-frame clones and leaves some out. There are fewer than 450,000 clones in the sample; roughly 13% occur only once, and around 0.016% lies in the top ten. No antigen has been assigned to these receptors. Specimen: naive CD4+ T cells from blood. These receptors were taken from a woman aged 18 to 35 with type 1 diabetes.

The CDR3, as DNA: TGCGCCAGCAGCTTACCTACAGGGGCCCCCCAAGAGACCCAGTACTTC. It specifies CASSLPTGAPQETQYF. The genes are TRBV5-1 and TRBJ2-5; TRBD1 agrees at 7 bases. In germline, CDR1 is SGHRS, CDR2 YFSETQ. CDR3 length: 16 residues. With V trimmed by 2 bases and J by 1 base, 8 bases remained unmatched.

V usage is TRBV28 and J usage is TRBJ2-5; 8 nucleotides align to TRBD1. Per germline, CDR1 MDHEN and CDR2 SYDVKM. J gave up 5 bases and V 6 bases, and 5 bases lay outside the gene matches. The CDR3 runs to 13 residues. The CDR3 region is CASRTTGVETQYF. As DNA, the CDR3 is TGTGCCAGCAGGACGACAGGGGTCGAGACCCAGTACTTC.

This chain joins TRBV2 and TRBJ1-2; tentative D call: TRBD1 (5 bases). The CDR3 spans 15 residues. V was trimmed by 7 bases and J by 5 bases, leaving 20 bases between them. The germline CDR1 and CDR2 sequences are SNHLY and FYNNEI. The CDR3 DNA follows: TGTGCCAGCAACTCCGCCCTGACAGCTTCATATGGCTACACCTTC. Translating gives CASNSALTASYGYTF. The whole variable domain, filled in from reference TRBV2 and TRBJ1-2, reads EPEVTQTPSHQVTQMGQEVILRCVPISNHLYFYWYRQILGQKVEFLVSFYNNEISEKSEIFDDQFSVERPDGSNFTLKIRSTKLEDSAMYFCASNSALTASYGYTFGSGTRLTVV.

This chain links TRBV4-3 with TRBJ1-1; unclear D gene. This CDR3 spans 17 amino acids. V was shortened by 1 base and J by 0 bases, with 15 bases between the two germline ends. Germline CDR1 reads LGHNA; CDR2 reads YSLEER. The CDR3 bases are TGCGCCAGCAGCCAAGCCATTGGGAGGGTAATGAACACTGAAGCTTTCTTT. Residues: CASSQAIGRVMNTEAFF.

This clone was counted between two and nine times. The chain uses TRBV4-3 and TRBJ2-5; D possibly corresponds to TRBD1 (5 bases). In germline, CDR1 is LGHNA, CDR2 YSLEER. CDR3 size: 15 residues. V lost 0 bases and J lost 3, with 11 bases in between. Here the CDR3 DNA reads TGCGCCAGCAGCCAAGATTTCGACAGTAAAGAGACCCAGTACTTC. Amino acid sequence: CASSQDFDSKETQYF.

The chain couples TRBV7-2 to TRBJ1-2; 8 nucleotides match TRBD1. Germline assignment: CDR1 SGHTA and CDR2 FQGNSA. Germline trimming cut 5 bases from V and 5 bases from J; bases unmatched to any gene: 7. This CDR3 is built from 14 residues. CDR3 sequence reads: CASSVLGQGYGYTF. In DNA form, the CDR3 reads TGTGCCAGCAGCGTATTAGGACAGGGTTATGGCTACACCTTC. The full variable domain, its missing parts supplied by reference TRBV7-2 and TRBJ1-2, is GAGVSQSPSNKVTEKGKDVELRCDPISGHTALYWYRQSLGQGLEFLIYFQGNSAPDKSGLPSDRFSAERTGGSVSTLTIQRTQQEDSAVYLCASSVLGQGYGYTFGSGTRLTVV.

The rearrangement links TRBV18 to TRBJ2-5; 9 bases line up with TRBD1. Germline trimming cut 2 bases from V and 2 bases from J; bases unmatched to any gene: 6. The CDR3 extends over 16 amino acids. The germline V gene encodes CDR1 KGHSH and CDR2 LQKENI. CDR3 sequence: CASSPRTGELQETQYF. CDR3 nucleotides: TGTGCCAGCTCACCAAGGACAGGGGAACTACAAGAGACCCAGTACTTC.

V is TRBV7-3 and J is TRBJ2-3; D is unclear. The CDR3 contains 14 residues. Trimming took off 5 bases at V and 2 bases at J, with 11 bases between the two ends. CDR1 and CDR2 (germline): SGHTA, FQGTGA. Here the CDR3 reads CASSPGLATDTQYF. The CDR3 nucleotides are TGTGCCAGCAGCCCCGGGTTAGCCACAGATACGCAGTATTTT.

V gene TRBV18 combines with J gene TRBJ2-7; 11 bases fit TRBD2. The V segment lost 6 bases and the J segment 0 bases; nucleotides outside the gene matches: 4. This CDR3 has 15 amino acids. CDR1 and CDR2 from the germline V gene are KGHSH and LQKENI. CDR3 in DNA: TGTGCCAGCTCCCTCGGGACTAGCGGCTCCTACGAGCAGTACGTC. This sequence encodes CASSLGTSGSYEQYV.

In this sample, this clone turned up a few times. DNA of the CDR3: TGTGCCAGCAGCTTCCCTCCGGGACTAGCGGAAGAGACCCAGTACTTC. Translating gives CASSFPPGLAEETQYF. The chain combines TRBV7-9 with TRBJ2-5, with TRBD2 matching over 11 bases. There are 16 residues in the CDR3. With 3 bases clipped from V and 3 bases from J, the junction kept 6 bases outside the gene matches. From germline, CDR1 is SEHNR and CDR2 FQNEAQ (reference sequence).